The rows below give T cell receptor beta chains drawn from one sample of a study of human T cells and chemical hapten exposure. Via MiXCR, TCRdb re-called the RACE reads, giving one row per CDR3 protein. Among a few hundred thousand distinct CDR3 sequences, more than 5% were seen once, and the ten largest hold around 5.8%. The material was whole blood, obtained in connection with sensitization to the hapten diphenylcyclopropenone (DPC). Source of these receptors: a woman aged 18-29 years with alopecia areata. Some clones in this sample may be carry-over from other donors' samples. Each CDR3 is given with its conserved first and last residue. A D gene is named only where the DNA matches it firmly. Clone size is not always given. Where it is, it says once, few, many or a class for expanded clones.

j_call | clone_size | v_call | d_call | cdr3_nt | cdr3_aa
TRBJ1-1 | few | TRBV12-3/TRBV12-4 | TRBD1 | TGTGCCAGCAGTCGAAGTACAGGGGGCGCGACTGAAGCTTTCTTT | CASSRSTGGATEAFF
TRBJ2-2 | - | TRBV11-2 | - | TGTGCCAGCAGCTACCGGGACGGACACACCGGGGAGCTGTTTTTT | CASSYRDGHTGELFF
TRBJ2-3 | - | TRBV3-1 | TRBD2 | TGTGCCAGCAGCCAAGGGACTAGCACGGATACGCAGTATTTT | CASSQGTSTDTQYF
TRBJ2-3 | many | TRBV20-1 | - | TGCAGTGCTTCAGCAGGGGCGGGGGCCACAGATACGCAGTATTTT | CSASAGAGATDTQYF
TRBJ2-5 | - | TRBV27 | TRBD2 | TGTGCCAGCTCTGCCCTCAGGTCCCGGGGGGGCCTTGAGACCCAGTACTTC | CASSALRSRGGLETQYF
TRBJ1-1 | few | TRBV5-4 | TRBD1 | TGTGCCAGCAGCCAACAGGGGGCAATGGGTACTGAAGCTTTCTTT | CASSQQGAMGTEAFF
TRBJ1-3 | - | TRBV9 | - | TGTGCCAGCAGCCCTTCGACAGGAACTGGAAACACCATATATTTT | CASSPSTGTGNTIYF
TRBJ2-5 | few | TRBV2 | - | TGTGCCAGCAGTGAGGTTCGGTCAGAGACCCAGTACTTC | CASSEVRSETQYF
TRBJ1-3 | - | TRBV28 | - | TGTGCCAGCAGTTCGGGTCTCAGCACTGGAAACACCATATATTTT | CASSSGLSTGNTIYF
TRBJ2-3 | - | TRBV19 | TRBD1 | TGTGCCAGTACCCGACAGGGGGCGGGGGTCTTGGTCACAGATACGCAGTATTTT | CASTRQGAGVLVTDTQYF
TRBJ2-7 | - | TRBV4-3 | - | TGCGCCAGCAGCCAAGAAGACCGGGACTCGACCTACGAGCAGTACTTC | CASSQEDRDSTYEQYF
TRBJ2-1 | few | TRBV28 | - | TGTGCCAGCAGCTTCAGTTGGGAGCAGTTCTTC | CASSFSWEQFF
TRBJ2-3 | many | TRBV2 | - | TGTGCCGGTCGACAGGAGGTTTGGGATACGCAGTATTTT | CAGRQEVWDTQYF
TRBJ1-1 | many | TRBV29-1 | - | TGCAGCGTTGATTCGTCTTGGGACACTGAAGCTTTCTTT | CSVDSSWDTEAFF
TRBJ2-3 | few | TRBV6-2/TRBV6-3 | TRBD1 | TGTGCCAGCAGTTCTGGACAGGGGGAGGCAGATACGCAGTATTTT | CASSSGQGEADTQYF
TRBJ1-2 | - | TRBV7-9 | - | TGTGCCAGCAGCCCAGAGGTCGCTTTCTACACCTTC | CASSPEVAFYTF
TRBJ1-1 | few | TRBV5-4 | TRBD1 | TGTGCCAGCAGCTACGTGGGACAGGCGAACACTGAAGCTTTCTTT | CASSYVGQANTEAFF
TRBJ2-1 | - | TRBV7-2 | TRBD2 | TGTGCCAGCAGCTTCAGCTCGGGACTACGACATAGGCTGAATGAGCAGTTCTTC | CASSFSSGLRHRLNEQFF
TRBJ2-1 | - | TRBV6-1 | - | TGTGCCAGCAGTCCCTATCCCGAAAACAATGAGCAGTTCTTC | CASSPYPENNEQFF
TRBJ2-2 | many | TRBV29-1 | - | TGCAGCGTTGACGAGGCAGGGGGGCCCACCGGGGAGCTGTTTTTT | CSVDEAGGPTGELFF
TRBJ1-2 | many | TRBV19 | - | TGTGCCAGTAGTATTTTTATTTTCGGAGACGGCGCTAACTATGGCTACACCTTC | CASSIFIFGDGANYGYTF
TRBJ2-1 | few | TRBV5-6 | - | TGTGCCAGCACCAGGGACTTAAACTACAATGAGCAGTTCTTC | CASTRDLNYNEQFF
TRBJ1-5 | many | TRBV7-2 | TRBD1 | TGTGCCAGCAGCGCCTCTACAGGGGGCGCAAATCAGCCCCAGCATTTT | CASSASTGGANQPQHF
TRBJ1-1 | many | TRBV18 | TRBD1 | TGTGCCAGCTCACCACCGTGGTCAGGGGGAGACACTGAAGCTTTCTTT | CASSPPWSGGDTEAFF
TRBJ2-2 | - | TRBV24-1 | - | TGTGCCACCAGTGAACAGGGAGGACCCGGGGAGCTGTTTTTT | CATSEQGGPGELFF
TRBJ2-1 | many | TRBV20-1 | TRBD1 | TGCAGCGGCGGAAACAGGGGGCCCAGCTCCTACAATGAGCAGTTCTTC | CSGGNRGPSSYNEQFF
TRBJ1-4 | many | TRBV9 | - | TGTGCCAGCAGCGTAGCCGGGATCAATGAAAAACTGTTTTTT | CASSVAGINEKLFF
TRBJ2-3 | few | TRBV18 | - | TGTGCCAGCTCACCTAGGGTCAGTGGCAGAACGCAAGATACGCAGTATTTT | CASSPRVSGRTQDTQYF
TRBJ1-2 | - | TRBV9 | - | TGTGCCAGCAGCGTAGTGGACGGAGAGTCCTATGGCTACACCTTC | CASSVVDGESYGYTF
TRBJ1-3 | many | TRBV11-2 | - | TGTGCCAGCAGCCTACGGACCGAATGGGAGAGCTCTGGAAACACCATATATTTT | CASSLRTEWESSGNTIYF
TRBJ1-5 | many | TRBV15 | TRBD1 | TGTGCCACCAGCACCCAGGACAGGGTGATTATTCAGCCCCAGCATTTT | CATSTQDRVIIQPQHF
TRBJ1-4 | few | TRBV11-2 | TRBD1 | TGTGCCAGCAGCTTATCGGGCAGGGGGAATGAAAAACTGTTTTTT | CASSLSGRGNEKLFF
TRBJ2-7 | many | TRBV6-5 | - | TGTGCCAGCAGTTACTCTTCCAAATACGAGCAGTACTTC | CASSYSSKYEQYF
TRBJ2-3 | - | TRBV7-9 | - | TGTGCCAGCAGCTTCCCATGGGGGGCCACCTCTAGCACAGATACGCAGTATTTT | CASSFPWGATSSTDTQYF
TRBJ2-3 | few | TRBV7-9 | TRBD2 | TGTGCCAGCAGCTTGGGAGCGGGGGGGCCAGGTACGCAGTATTTT | CASSLGAGGPGTQYF
TRBJ1-6 | - | TRBV10-3 | TRBD1 | TGTGCCATCGGGACAGGGAATAGTTCACCCCTCCACTTT | CAIGTGNSSPLHF
TRBJ2-2 | few | TRBV12-3/TRBV12-4 | - | TGTGCCAGCAGTTCCCTCAGTGGCAGTAACACCGGGGAGCTGTTTTTT | CASSSLSGSNTGELFF
TRBJ1-3 | - | TRBV20-1 | - | TGCAGTGCTAGAGACCAATCGGTGGGCAGGGCTGGAAACACCATATATTTT | CSARDQSVGRAGNTIYF
TRBJ1-5 | few | TRBV2 | - | TGTGCCAGCAGGGGGCAAACAAGCAATCAGCCCCAGCATTTT | CASRGQTSNQPQHF
TRBJ2-5 | - | TRBV7-8 | - | TGTGCCAGCAGCCCAAATTGGGGGGTCCAAGAGACCCAGTACTTC | CASSPNWGVQETQYF
TRBJ2-1 | many | TRBV5-1 | - | TGCGCCAGCAGCTTGGCCGGGAATGAGCAGTTCTTC | CASSLAGNEQFF
TRBJ2-2 | - | TRBV5-1 | TRBD1 | TGCGCCACCACGGGACAGGCGAACACCGGGGAGCTGTTTTTT | CATTGQANTGELFF
TRBJ1-2 | few | TRBV10-3 | TRBD1 | TGTGCCATCAGTGAGACCACAGGGGCGTCCCATGGCTACACCTTC | CAISETTGASHGYTF
TRBJ1-2 | few | TRBV4-3 | - | TGCGCCAGCAGCCAAGCGATCGGACCTAACTATGGCTACACCTTC | CASSQAIGPNYGYTF